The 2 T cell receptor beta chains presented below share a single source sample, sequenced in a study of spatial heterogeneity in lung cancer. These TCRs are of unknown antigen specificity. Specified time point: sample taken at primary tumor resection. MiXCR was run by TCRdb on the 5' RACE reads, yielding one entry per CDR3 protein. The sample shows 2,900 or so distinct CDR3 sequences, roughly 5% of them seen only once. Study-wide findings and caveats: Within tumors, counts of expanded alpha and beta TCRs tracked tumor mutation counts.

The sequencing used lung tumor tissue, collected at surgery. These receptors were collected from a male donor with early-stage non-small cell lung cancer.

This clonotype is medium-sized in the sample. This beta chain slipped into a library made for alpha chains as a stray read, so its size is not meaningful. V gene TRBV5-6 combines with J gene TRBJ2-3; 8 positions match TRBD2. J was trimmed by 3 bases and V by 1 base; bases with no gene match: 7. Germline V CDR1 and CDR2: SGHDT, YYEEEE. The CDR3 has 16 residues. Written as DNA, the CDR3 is TGTGCCAGCAGCTTGCGCGGGGGGCAGAGAACAGATACGCAGTATTTT. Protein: CASSLRGGQRTDTQYF.

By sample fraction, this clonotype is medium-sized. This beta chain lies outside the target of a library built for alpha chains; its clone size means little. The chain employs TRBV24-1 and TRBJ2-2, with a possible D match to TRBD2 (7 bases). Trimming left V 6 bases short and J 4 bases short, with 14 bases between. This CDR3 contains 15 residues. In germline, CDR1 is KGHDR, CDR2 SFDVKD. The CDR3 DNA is TGTGCCACCAGTCCGGGGGGCATGATCACCGGGGAGCTGTTTTTT. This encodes CATSPGGMITGELFF.